This T cell receptor (beta chain) was sequenced in a study of blood T cell repertoires in COVID-19. For the study at large: Both acute and convalescent COVID-19 samples were obtained from the United States, Italy and Spain. Nucleic acid was either cDNA or gDNA, and it came from T cells, B-cell-depleted T cells, or PBMCs.

Those who participated ranged in age from roughly 18 to 89 years and resided in around 22 US areas. The repertoire was sequenced with immunoSEQ multiplex PCR; TCRdb's copy has only in-frame clones and lacks some. The sample has 150,000 to 200,000 clones; around 82% are singletons. Germline V gene sequence: CDR1 MNHNY, CDR2 SVGAGI (reference sequence). The V end was cut by 11 bases, the J end by 0 bases, with 11 bases between. This CDR3 has 13 amino acids. The sequence came from a man aged 35 to 55 who had recovered from COVID-19. The chain joins TRBV6-6 to TRBJ1-3, with D maybe TRBD1 (5 bases). Material: PBMCs or T cells enriched from blood (not recorded which). In DNA, the CDR3 is TGTGCCGCGGGGCAGACCTCTGGAAACACCATATATTTT. It yields the protein CAAGQTSGNTIYF.